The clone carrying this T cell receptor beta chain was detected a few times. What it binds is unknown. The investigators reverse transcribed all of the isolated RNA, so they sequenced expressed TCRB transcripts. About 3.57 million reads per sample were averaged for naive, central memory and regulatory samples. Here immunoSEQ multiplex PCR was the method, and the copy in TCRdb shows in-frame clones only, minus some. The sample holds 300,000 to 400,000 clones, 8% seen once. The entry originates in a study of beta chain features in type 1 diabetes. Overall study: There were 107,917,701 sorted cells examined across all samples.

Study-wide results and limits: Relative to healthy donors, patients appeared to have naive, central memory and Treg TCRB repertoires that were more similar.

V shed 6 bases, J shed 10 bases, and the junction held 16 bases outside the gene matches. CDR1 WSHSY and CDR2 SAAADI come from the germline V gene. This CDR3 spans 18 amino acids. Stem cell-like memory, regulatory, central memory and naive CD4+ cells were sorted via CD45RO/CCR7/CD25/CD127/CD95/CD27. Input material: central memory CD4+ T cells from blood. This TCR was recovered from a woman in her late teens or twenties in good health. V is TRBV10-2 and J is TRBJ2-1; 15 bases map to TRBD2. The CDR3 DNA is TGCGCCAGCAGCTATCGGAACCTGGGACTAGCGGGAGGCGGGGAGCAGTTCTTC. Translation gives CASSYRNLGLAGGGEQFF.